Listed here are 21 T cell receptor beta chains from one sample, sequenced in a study of blood T cell repertoires in COVID-19 (dated by TCRdb to the early 2020s). The protocol used for the library was the immunoSEQ multiplex PCR assay. TCRdb re-hosts the immuneACCESS table, in-frame sequences only. Its copies lack some clones; in the studies checked, an unresolved V gene accounts for under half of them, and the cause for the rest is not known. The sample table contains 200,000 to 250,000 clones; only one count was recorded for roughly 84% of them. Around 0.98% of the sample lies in the top ten. The sequenced sample was peripheral blood. The receptors originated from a man in his forties or fifties with acute or convalescent COVID-19.

The J gene is TRBJ1-2, the V gene TRBV9; 7 bases are a match to TRBD1. CDR1 and CDR2 from the germline V gene are SGDLS and YYNGEE. The CDR3 length is 14 residues. V lost 4 bases to trimming and J lost 3 bases; unmatched junction nucleotides: 6. As DNA, the CDR3 is TGTGCCAGCAGCCCACGGACAGGCTACTATGGCTACACCTTC. Translating it yields CASSPRTGYYGYTF. Drawing the rest from reference TRBV9 and TRBJ1-2, the complete variable domain is DSGVTQTPKHLITATGQRVTLRCSPRSGDLSVYWYQQSLDQGLQFLIQYYNGEERAKGNILERFSAQQFPDLHSELNLSSLELGDSALYFCASSPRTGYYGYTFGSGTRLTVV.

The CDR3 DNA is TGCGCCAGCAGCAGAATGACAGGGGGAGAGACCCAGTACTTC. The encoded protein is CASSRMTGGETQYF. The J gene is TRBJ2-5, the V gene TRBV4-1, with TRBD1 identical over 9 bases. CDR3 size: 14 residues. The trim removed 5 bases at V and 4 bases at J, leaving 5 bases unmatched. Germline loops: CDR1 MGHRA, CDR2 YSYEKL.

The rearrangement joins TRBV14 to TRBJ1-4; D possibly corresponds to TRBD1 (5 bases). Trimming removed 2 bases from V and 8 bases from J, with 15 bases in between. The CDR3 loop spans 15 amino acids. CDR1 is SGHDN and CDR2 is FVKESK in the germline V gene. CDR3 amino acids: CASSQQVPGREKLFF. For the CDR3, the DNA is TGTGCCAGCAGCCAACAAGTTCCAGGGAGGGAAAAACTGTTTTTT.

J is TRBJ2-7 and V is TRBV6-1, with D uncertain. V dropped 5 bases and J dropped 4 bases, with 15 bases sitting between them. CDR1 MNHNS and CDR2 SASEGT come from the germline V gene. CDR3 length equals 14 residues. The CDR3 loop reads CASSPGSKSYEQYF. The CDR3 bases are TGTGCCAGCAGTCCCGGGTCTAAATCGTACGAGCAGTACTTC.

The chain links TRBV11-2 to TRBJ1-3; D is unresolved. Between the trimmed V and J ends, which lost 0 bases and 0 bases, there was a span of 12 bases. CDR1 is SGHAT, CDR2 FQNNGV, per germline. The CDR3 totals 17 residues. CDR3 DNA: TGTGCCAGCAGCTTAGATCAGTCAGGCATCTCTGGAAACACCATATATTTT. Translating it yields CASSLDQSGISGNTIYF. The full variable domain, completed using reference TRBV11-2 and TRBJ1-3, is EAGVAQSPRYKIIEKRQSVAFWCNPISGHATLYWYQQILGQGPKLLIQFQNNGVVDDSQLPKDRFSAERLKGVDSTLKIQPAKLEDSAVYLCASSLDQSGISGNTIYFGEGSWLTVV.

This clone was observed a handful of times. V and J are TRBV6-5 and TRBJ1-3, with 8 bases matching TRBD1. CDR3 length: 14 amino acids. CDR1 is MNHEY and CDR2 is SVGAGI in the germline V gene. V was clipped by 10 bases and J by 0 bases; unmatched bases: 5. The CDR3 region has the DNA TGTGCCACTCGACAGGGGCGCTCTGGAAACACCATATATTTT. This gives the protein CATRQGRSGNTIYF.

This clone came up once. The chain carries TRBV20-1 and TRBJ2-3; 8 positions match TRBD2. This CDR3 region has 15 residues. Germline CDR1 and CDR2: DFQATT and SNEGSKA (reference sequence). Unmatched junction bases numbered 11, after V lost 3 bases and J lost 6 bases. The CDR3 DNA reads TGCAGTGCTAGTACCTTCTCGGGGGGGCCGGATACGCAGTATTTT. This gives the protein CSASTFSGGPDTQYF.

This sequence joins TRBV25-1 and TRBJ1-1, with 7 nucleotides matching TRBD1. Germline CDR1 MGHDK, CDR2 SYGVNS. Unmatched junction bases numbered 8, after V lost 4 bases and J lost 0 bases. This CDR3 contains 16 residues. CDR3 coding DNA: TGTGCCAGCAGTGGACAAAATGACAGGGTGAACACTGAAGCTTTCTTT. Translated: CASSGQNDRVNTEAFF. The variable domain in full, completed from reference TRBV25-1 and TRBJ1-1, reads EADIYQTPRYLVIGTGKKITLECSQTMGHDKMYWYQQDPGMELHLIHYSYGVNSTEKGDLSSESTVSRIRTEHFPLTLESARPSHTSQYLCASSGQNDRVNTEAFFGQGTRLTVV.

This chain connects TRBV19 to TRBJ2-4, with no clear D. CDR3 length: 15 residues. Trimming stripped 0 bases from V and 9 bases from J, with 15 bases between. Germline lookup yields CDR1 LNHDA and CDR2 SQIVND (reference sequence). The CDR3 region is CASSIDPGSLGIQYF. The CDR3 DNA reads as TGTGCCAGTAGTATAGACCCCGGGTCCTTGGGCATTCAGTACTTC.

The V call is TRBV5-1, the J call TRBJ2-4; TRBD1 aligns across 8 bases. The CDR3 has 16 residues. The J segment lost 1 base and the V segment lost 3 bases, leaving 6 bases of the junction unmatched. Looked up from germline, CDR1 is SGHRS and CDR2 is YFSETQ. This CDR3 reads CASSYSGGQAKNIQYF. The CDR3 region has the DNA TGCGCCAGCAGCTATTCAGGGGGCCAGGCCAAAAACATTCAGTACTTC.

The chain has TRBV4-3 and TRBJ2-1; TRBD2 might be the D (5 bases). Deletions cut 2 bases from V and 4 bases from J, with 15 bases between. Germline CDR1 is LGHNA and CDR2 is YSLEER. The CDR3 consists of 16 residues. The CDR3 protein is CASSQTPEWTYNEQFF. The CDR3 DNA reads TGCGCCAGCAGCCAAACTCCCGAATGGACTTACAATGAGCAGTTCTTC.

The chain recombines TRBV7-9 with TRBJ1-2; 10 bases are shared with TRBD1. Losses at the gene ends were 5 bases for V and 4 bases for J; bases not matched to a gene: 13. The CDR3 runs to 17 residues. Germline CDR1 is SEHNR and CDR2 is FQNEAQ (reference sequence). The CDR3 reads CASSAGTGDPSGYGYTF. The CDR3, as DNA: TGTGCCAGCAGCGCCGGGACAGGGGACCCGTCGGGCTATGGCTACACCTTC.

This chain links TRBV10-3 with TRBJ2-5, with D possibly being TRBD1 (7 bases). This CDR3 is built from 15 residues. Germline V gives CDR1 ENHRY, CDR2 SYGVKD. The V and J ends lost 2 bases and 5 bases respectively, with 15 bases between them. The CDR3 reads CAISETGQGGETQYF. CDR3 bases: TGTGCCATCAGTGAGACGGGGCAGGGGGGCGAGACCCAGTACTTC.

This chain uses TRBV9 with TRBJ1-2; possibly TRBD1 for D (6 bases). The CDR3 is 15 residues long. CDR1 is SGDLS and CDR2 is YYNGEE in the germline V gene. V shed 4 bases and J shed 7 bases, with 20 bases lying between them. The CDR3 reads CASSLQFGGPGGYTF. DNA for the CDR3: TGTGCCAGCAGCCTCCAATTTGGGGGCCCCGGTGGCTACACCTTC.

This sequence joins TRBV19 and TRBJ2-2; 9 nucleotides match TRBD1. The CDR3 length is 16 residues. Per germline, CDR1 LNHDA and CDR2 SQIVND (reference sequence). The junction had 9 bases not matched to a gene; V was cut back by 5 bases and J by 5 bases. CDR3 coding DNA: TGTGCCAGTAGTTTTACAGGGGGCGCGGGGACCGGGGAGCTGTTTTTT. Its protein product is CASSFTGGAGTGELFF. The full variable domain, with the rest looked up from reference TRBV19 and TRBJ2-2, is DGGITQSPKYLFRKEGQNVTLSCEQNLNHDAMYWYRQDPGQGLRLIYYSQIVNDFQKGDIAEGYSVSREKKESFPLTVTSAQKNPTAFYLCASSFTGGAGTGELFFGEGSRLTVL.

The V call is TRBV7-3, the J call TRBJ1-1; D perhaps matches TRBD1 (6 bases). The CDR3 sequence is 14 residues long. Germline lookup yields CDR1 SGHTA and CDR2 FQGTGA. The germline V and J ends were trimmed by 5 bases and 5 bases, with 15 bases remaining between them. The CDR3 sequence: CASSPTGLVTEAFF. The CDR3 DNA follows: TGTGCCAGCAGCCCCACAGGGTTGGTAACTGAAGCTTTCTTT.

The chain combines TRBV9 with TRBJ2-2, with TRBD2 matching 13 bases. Per germline, CDR1 SGDLS and CDR2 YYNGEE. V was clipped by 5 bases and J by 7 bases; unmatched bases: 8. The CDR3 is made up of 16 amino acids. The CDR3 nucleotides are TGTGCCAGCAGACCTACTAGCGGGGGGGCCGGCGGGGAGCTGTTTTTT. It specifies CASRPTSGGAGGELFF.

This clone came up once. The rearrangement uses TRBV19 and TRBJ1-3; TRBD1 matches at 9 bases. Germline V gene sequence: CDR1 LNHDA, CDR2 SQIVND (reference sequence). The CDR3 runs 19 residues. V was clipped by 1 base and J by 2 bases; unmatched bases: 12. The CDR3 loop is CASSIAGTGTLKAGNTIYF. DNA of the CDR3: TGTGCCAGTAGTATAGCCGGGACAGGGACTTTGAAGGCTGGAAACACCATATATTTT.

The rearrangement links TRBV5-1 to TRBJ2-1, with D perhaps TRBD1 (5 bases). Trimming left V 5 bases short and J 4 bases short, with 16 bases between. Germline values: CDR1 SGHRS, CDR2 YFSETQ. There are 15 residues in the CDR3. The CDR3 nucleotides read TGCGCCAGCAGACAGGAGTCTTCCACATACAATGAGCAGTTCTTC. It is translated as CASRQESSTYNEQFF.

V and J are TRBV18 and TRBJ2-7, with 7 bases that match TRBD1. This CDR3 has 15 residues. Unmatched junction bases numbered 5, after V lost 1 base and J lost 2 bases. Looked up from germline, CDR1 is KGHSH and CDR2 is LQKENI. CDR3 coding DNA: TGTGCCAGCTCACCACAGAGGGACAGAGCCTACGAGCAGTACTTC. Encoded protein: CASSPQRDRAYEQYF.

This clone was seen just once. The rearrangement links TRBV7-9 to TRBJ2-7, with 11 bases that match TRBD1. The CDR3 is 15 residues long. Germline V gene data show CDR1 as SEHNR and CDR2 as FQNEAQ (reference sequence). J gave up 4 bases and V 4 bases, and 6 bases lay outside the gene matches. The CDR3 spells CASSSRTGGLYEQYF. The CDR3 coding sequence is TGTGCCAGCAGCTCCCGGACAGGGGGCTTATACGAGCAGTACTTC. Full variable domain (missing parts from reference TRBV7-9 and TRBJ2-7): DTGVSQNPRHKITKRGQNVTFRCDPISEHNRLYWYRQTLGQGPEFLTYFQNEAQLEKSRLLSDRFSAERPKGSFSTLEIQRTEQGDSAMYLCASSSRTGGLYEQYFGPGTRLTVT.